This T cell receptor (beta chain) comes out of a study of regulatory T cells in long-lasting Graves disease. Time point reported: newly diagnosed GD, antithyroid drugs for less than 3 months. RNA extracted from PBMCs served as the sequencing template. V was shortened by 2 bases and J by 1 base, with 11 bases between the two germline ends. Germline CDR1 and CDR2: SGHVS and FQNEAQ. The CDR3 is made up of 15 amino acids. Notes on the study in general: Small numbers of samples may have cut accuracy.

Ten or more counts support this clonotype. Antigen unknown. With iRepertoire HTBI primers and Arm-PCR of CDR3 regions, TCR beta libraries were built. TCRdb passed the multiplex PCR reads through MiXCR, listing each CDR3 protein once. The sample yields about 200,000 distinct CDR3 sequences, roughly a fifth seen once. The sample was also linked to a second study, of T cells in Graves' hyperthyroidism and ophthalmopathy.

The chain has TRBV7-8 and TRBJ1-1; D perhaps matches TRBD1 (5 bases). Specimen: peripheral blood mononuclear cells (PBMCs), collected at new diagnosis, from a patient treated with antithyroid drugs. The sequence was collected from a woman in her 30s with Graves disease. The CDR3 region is CASSLRTGRNTEAFF. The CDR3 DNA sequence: TGTGCCAGCAGCTTAAGAACGGGACGGAACACTGAAGCTTTCTTT.